A single sample is the source of the 8 T cell receptor beta chains below, sequenced in a study of blood T cell repertoires in COVID-19. The protocol was immunoSEQ multiplex PCR, while the TCRdb copy is restricted to in-frame clones and leaves out a portion. In the table there are just over 250,000 clones, under 90% of which are singletons. The sequenced material came from PBMCs or T cells enriched from blood (not recorded which). These receptors came from a man aged 30 to 39 with acute COVID-19.

In this sample, this clone turned up once. The CDR3 loop reads CASSQTSGGVETQYF. In nucleotides, the CDR3 is TGTGCCAGTAGCCAGACTAGCGGGGGGGTCGAGACCCAGTACTTC. This rearrangement joins TRBV19 to TRBJ2-5; 14 bases align to TRBD2. The CDR3 has 15 residues. The germline CDR1 and CDR2 sequences are LNHDA and SQIVND (reference sequence). Losses at the gene ends were 6 bases for V and 5 bases for J; bases not matched to a gene: 5.

This sequence joins TRBV28 and TRBJ2-7; the match to TRBD1 covers 10 bases. The germline V gene encodes CDR1 MDHEN and CDR2 SYDVKM. V lost 5 bases, J lost 2 bases, and 6 bases stayed unmatched. This CDR3 contains 15 residues. Here the CDR3 reads CASSHAGTGAYEQYV. CDR3 sequence (DNA): TGTGCCAGCAGTCACGCCGGGACAGGGGCCTACGAGCAGTACGTC.

J is TRBJ1-1 and V is TRBV12-3 or TRBV12-4, with a possible D match to TRBD1 (5 bases). The V end was cut by 2 bases, the J end by 10 bases, with 14 bases between. The CDR3 has 13 residues. The CDR3 DNA is TGTGCCAGCAGTTTATCGTGGGGTCAGGGAGCTTTCTTT. Protein product: CASSLSWGQGAFF.

The J gene is TRBJ1-3, the V gene TRBV19; no reliable D call. This CDR3 comprises 11 residues. Trimming stripped 5 bases from V and 4 bases from J, with 3 bases between. Germline V gene data show CDR1 as LNHDA and CDR2 as SQIVND (reference sequence). The CDR3 spells CASSSGNTIYF. The DNA of the CDR3 is TGTGCCAGTAGTTCAGGAAACACCATATATTTT. The full variable domain, in which reference TRBV19 and TRBJ1-3 provide the parts outside the CDR3, is DGGITQSPKYLFRKEGQNVTLSCEQNLNHDAMYWYRQDPGQGLRLIYYSQIVNDFQKGDIAEGYSVSREKKESFPLTVTSAQKNPTAFYLCASSSGNTIYFGEGSWLTVV.

The chain links TRBV9 to TRBJ1-1, with D perhaps matching TRBD1 (6 bases). The V and J ends lost 4 bases and 7 bases respectively, with 14 bases between them. Per the germline V gene, CDR1 is SGDLS and CDR2 is YYNGEE. This CDR3 has 13 amino acids. Here the CDR3 reads CASSSGEGFEAFF. The CDR3 bases are TGTGCCAGCAGCTCAGGGGAGGGGTTTGAAGCTTTCTTT.

The chain carries TRBV18 and TRBJ1-1, with 10 bases lining up with TRBD1. The V gene end was trimmed by 4 bases and the J gene end by 11 bases; junction bases not matched to a gene: 10. The germline V gene encodes CDR1 KGHSH and CDR2 LQKENI. The CDR3 has 14 amino acids. CDR3 in amino acids: CASSLQGQGNGAFF. DNA for the CDR3: TGTGCCAGCTCACTGCAGGGACAGGGGAACGGGGCTTTCTTT.

The chain links TRBV7-8 to TRBJ2-1; a possible D gene is TRBD1 (6 bases). Per germline, CDR1 SGHVS and CDR2 FQNEAQ. The length of the CDR3 is 16 residues. Trimming pared 7 bases from V and 6 bases from J, leaving 22 bases between. Here the CDR3 DNA reads TGTGCCAGCACCCCCCGCGCGGACAGTCCATTCAATGAGCAGTTCTTC. Encoded protein: CASTPRADSPFNEQFF.

This chain connects TRBV4-2 to TRBJ2-4, with TRBD2 matching over 9 bases. Germline values: CDR1 LGHNA, CDR2 YNFKEQ. CDR3 length equals 19 residues. V shed 1 base and J 0 bases; nucleotides not matched to a gene: 10. The CDR3 reads CASSQGEASGNLAKNIQYF. CDR3 bases: TGTGCCAGCAGCCAAGGTGAGGCTAGCGGGAACTTAGCCAAAAACATTCAGTACTTC.